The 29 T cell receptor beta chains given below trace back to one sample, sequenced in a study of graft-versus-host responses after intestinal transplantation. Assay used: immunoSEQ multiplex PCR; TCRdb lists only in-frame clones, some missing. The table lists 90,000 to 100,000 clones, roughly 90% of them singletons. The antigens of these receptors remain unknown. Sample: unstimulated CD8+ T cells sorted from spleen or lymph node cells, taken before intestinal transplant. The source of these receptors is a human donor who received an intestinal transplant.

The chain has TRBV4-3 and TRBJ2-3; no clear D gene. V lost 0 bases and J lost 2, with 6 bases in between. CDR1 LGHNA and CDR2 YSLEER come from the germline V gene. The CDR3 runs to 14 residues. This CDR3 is CASSQESLTDTQYF. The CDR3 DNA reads TGCGCCAGCAGCCAAGAATCTCTCACAGATACGCAGTATTTT.

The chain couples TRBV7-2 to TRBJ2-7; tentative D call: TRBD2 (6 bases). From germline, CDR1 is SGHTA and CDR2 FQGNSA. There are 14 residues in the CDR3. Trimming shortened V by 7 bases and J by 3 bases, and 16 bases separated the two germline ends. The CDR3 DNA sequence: TGTGCCAGCACCCCAACCCCCGGGAGCTACGAGCAGTACTTC. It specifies CASTPTPGSYEQYF. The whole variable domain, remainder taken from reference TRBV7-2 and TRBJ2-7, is GAGVSQSPSNKVTEKGKDVELRCDPISGHTALYWYRQSLGQGLEFLIYFQGNSAPDKSGLPSDRFSAERTGGSVSTLTIQRTQQEDSAVYLCASTPTPGSYEQYFGPGTRLTVT.

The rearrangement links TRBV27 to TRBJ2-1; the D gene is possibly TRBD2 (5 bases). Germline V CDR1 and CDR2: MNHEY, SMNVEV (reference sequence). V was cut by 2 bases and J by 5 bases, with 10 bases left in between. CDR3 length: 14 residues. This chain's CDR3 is CASSLRETHNEQFF. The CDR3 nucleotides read TGTGCCAGCAGTTTAAGGGAGACTCACAATGAGCAGTTCTTC.

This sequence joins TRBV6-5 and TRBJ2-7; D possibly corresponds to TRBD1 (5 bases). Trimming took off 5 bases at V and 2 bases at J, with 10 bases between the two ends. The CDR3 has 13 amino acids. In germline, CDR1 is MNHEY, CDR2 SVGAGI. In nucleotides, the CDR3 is TGTGCCAGCAGTGCCTTAGGGGCCTACGAGCAGTACTTC. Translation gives CASSALGAYEQYF.

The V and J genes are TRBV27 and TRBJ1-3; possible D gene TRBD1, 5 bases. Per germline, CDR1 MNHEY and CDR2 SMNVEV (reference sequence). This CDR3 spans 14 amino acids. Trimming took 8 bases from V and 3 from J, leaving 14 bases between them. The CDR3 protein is CASSPTGGGNTIYF. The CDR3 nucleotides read TGTGCCAGCTCCCCGACCGGGGGTGGAAACACCATATATTTT.

The DNA of the CDR3 is TGCGCCAGCAGCCAGGGACTAGCGGGGACATTCACCGGGGAGCTGTTTTTT. Protein: CASSQGLAGTFTGELFF. The chain recombines TRBV4-3 with TRBJ2-2, with 13 bases lining up with TRBD2. V shed 3 bases, J shed 4 bases, and the junction held 5 bases outside the gene matches. Germline V gene sequence: CDR1 LGHNA, CDR2 YSLEER. The CDR3 is 17 amino acids.

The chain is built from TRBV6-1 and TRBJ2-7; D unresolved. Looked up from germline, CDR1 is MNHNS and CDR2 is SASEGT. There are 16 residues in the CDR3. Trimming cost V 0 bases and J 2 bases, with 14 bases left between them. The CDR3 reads CASSEAVYAGTYEQYF. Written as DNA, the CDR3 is TGTGCCAGCAGTGAAGCGGTTTACGCAGGTACCTACGAGCAGTACTTC.

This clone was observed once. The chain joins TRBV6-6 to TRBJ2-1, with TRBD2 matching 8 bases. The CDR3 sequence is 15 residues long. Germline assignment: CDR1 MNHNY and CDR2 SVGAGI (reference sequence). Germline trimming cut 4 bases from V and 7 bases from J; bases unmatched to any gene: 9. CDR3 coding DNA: TGTGCCAGCAGTTCACTAGCGGAGAAGGGTAATGAGCAGTTCTTC. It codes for CASSSLAEKGNEQFF.

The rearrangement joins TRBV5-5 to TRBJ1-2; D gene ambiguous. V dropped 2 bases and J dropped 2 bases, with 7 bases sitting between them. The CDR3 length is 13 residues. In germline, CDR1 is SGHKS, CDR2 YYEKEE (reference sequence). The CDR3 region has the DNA TGTGCCAGCAGCTTATCAGTAAACTATGGCTACACCTTC. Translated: CASSLSVNYGYTF. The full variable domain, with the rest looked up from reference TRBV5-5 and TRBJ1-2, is DAGVTQSPTHLIKTRGQQVTLRCSPISGHKSVSWYQQVLGQGPQFIFQYYEKEERGRGNFPDRFSARQFPNYSSELNVNALLLGDSALYLCASSLSVNYGYTFGSGTRLTVV.

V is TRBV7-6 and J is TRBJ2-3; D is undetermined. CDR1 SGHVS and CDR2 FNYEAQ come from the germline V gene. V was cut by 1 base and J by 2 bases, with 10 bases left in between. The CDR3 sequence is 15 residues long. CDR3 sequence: CASSLGPFPTDTQYF. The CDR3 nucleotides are TGTGCCAGCAGCTTAGGGCCCTTTCCCACAGATACGCAGTATTTT.

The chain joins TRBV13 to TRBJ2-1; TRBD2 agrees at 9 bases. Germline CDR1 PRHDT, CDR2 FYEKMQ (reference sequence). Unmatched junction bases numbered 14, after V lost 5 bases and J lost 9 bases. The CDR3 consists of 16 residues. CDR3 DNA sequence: TGTGCCAGCAGCCACCCGACTAGCGGTGAAGCGGGTGAGCAGTTCTTC. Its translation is CASSHPTSGEAGEQFF.

Here the CDR3 reads CATQPATNTNYGYTF. CDR3 nucleotide sequence: TGTGCCACCCAACCCGCGACAAACACTAACTATGGCTACACCTTC. The chain recombines TRBV19 with TRBJ1-2; no firm D call. The V end was cut by 10 bases, the J end by 0 bases, with 18 bases between. Germline values: CDR1 LNHDA, CDR2 SQIVND (reference sequence). This CDR3 has 15 amino acids.

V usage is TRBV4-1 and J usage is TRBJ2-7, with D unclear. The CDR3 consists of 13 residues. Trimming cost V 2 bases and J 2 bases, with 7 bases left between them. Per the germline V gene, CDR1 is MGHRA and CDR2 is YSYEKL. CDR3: CASSQSEPYEQYF. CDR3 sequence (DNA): TGCGCCAGCAGCCAAAGCGAACCCTACGAGCAGTACTTC.

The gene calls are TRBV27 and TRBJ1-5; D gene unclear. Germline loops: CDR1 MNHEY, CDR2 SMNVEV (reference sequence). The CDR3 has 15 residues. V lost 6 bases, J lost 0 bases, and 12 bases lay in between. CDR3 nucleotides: TGTGCCAGCAGACAGAGTGGTTATAGCAATCAGCCCCAGCATTTT. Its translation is CASRQSGYSNQPQHF.

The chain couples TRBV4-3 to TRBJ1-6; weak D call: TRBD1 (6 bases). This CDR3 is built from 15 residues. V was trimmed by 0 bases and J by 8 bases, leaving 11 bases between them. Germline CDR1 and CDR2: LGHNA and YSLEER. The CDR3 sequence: CASSQDVDSYSPLHF. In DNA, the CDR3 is TGCGCCAGCAGCCAAGATGTGGACAGCTATTCACCCCTCCACTTT.

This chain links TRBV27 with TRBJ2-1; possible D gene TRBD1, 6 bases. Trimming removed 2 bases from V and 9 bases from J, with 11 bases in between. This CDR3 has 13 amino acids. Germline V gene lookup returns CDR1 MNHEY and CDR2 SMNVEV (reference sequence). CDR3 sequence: CASSLGAGVEQFF. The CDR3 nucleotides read TGTGCCAGCAGTTTAGGGGCAGGGGTTGAGCAGTTCTTC.

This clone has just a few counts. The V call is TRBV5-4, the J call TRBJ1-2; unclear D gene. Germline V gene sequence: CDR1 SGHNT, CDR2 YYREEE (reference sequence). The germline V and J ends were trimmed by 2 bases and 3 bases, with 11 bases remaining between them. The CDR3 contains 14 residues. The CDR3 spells CASSFRDNDYGYTF. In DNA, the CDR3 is TGTGCCAGCAGCTTTCGCGACAACGACTATGGCTACACCTTC.

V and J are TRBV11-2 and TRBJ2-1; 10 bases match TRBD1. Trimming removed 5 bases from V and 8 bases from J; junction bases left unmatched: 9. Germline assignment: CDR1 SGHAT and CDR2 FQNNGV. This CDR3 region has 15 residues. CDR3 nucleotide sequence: TGTGCCAGCAGCCCCGGGACAGGGGAAATCCATGAGCAGTTCTTC. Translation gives CASSPGTGEIHEQFF.

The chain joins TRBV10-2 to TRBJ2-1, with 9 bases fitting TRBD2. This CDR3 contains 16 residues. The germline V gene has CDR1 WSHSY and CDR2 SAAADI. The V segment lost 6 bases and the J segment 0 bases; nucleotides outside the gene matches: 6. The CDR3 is CASRGFSGSSYNEQFF. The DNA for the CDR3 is TGCGCCAGCAGGGGGTTTAGCGGGAGCTCCTACAATGAGCAGTTCTTC.

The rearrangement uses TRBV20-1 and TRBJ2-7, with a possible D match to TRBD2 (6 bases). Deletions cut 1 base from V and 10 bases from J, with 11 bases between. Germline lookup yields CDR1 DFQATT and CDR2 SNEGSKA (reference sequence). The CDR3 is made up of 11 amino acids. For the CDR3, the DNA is TGCAGTGCTAGAGCGGGAGATCACCAGTACTTC. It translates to CSARAGDHQYF.

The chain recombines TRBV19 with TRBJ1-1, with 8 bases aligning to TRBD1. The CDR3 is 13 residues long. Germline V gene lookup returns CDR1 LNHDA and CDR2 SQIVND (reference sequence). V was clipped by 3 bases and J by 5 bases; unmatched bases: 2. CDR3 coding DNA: TGTGCCAGTAGTATTAGACAGGGGACTGAAGCTTTCTTT. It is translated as CASSIRQGTEAFF.

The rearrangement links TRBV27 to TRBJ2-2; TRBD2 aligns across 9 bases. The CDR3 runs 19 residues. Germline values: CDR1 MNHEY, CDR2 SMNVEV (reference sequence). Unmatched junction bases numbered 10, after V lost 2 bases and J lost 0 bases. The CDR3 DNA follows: TGTGCCAGCAGTTTAATGGGACTAGCCGTAGTACCGAACACCGGGGAGCTGTTTTTT. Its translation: CASSLMGLAVVPNTGELFF.

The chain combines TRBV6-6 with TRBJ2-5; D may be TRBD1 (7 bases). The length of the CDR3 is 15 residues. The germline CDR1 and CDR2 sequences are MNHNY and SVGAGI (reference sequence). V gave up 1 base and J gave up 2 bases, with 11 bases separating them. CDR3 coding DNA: TGTGCCAGCAGTTACTGGGACAGCGGGCAAGAGACCCAGTACTTC. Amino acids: CASSYWDSGQETQYF.

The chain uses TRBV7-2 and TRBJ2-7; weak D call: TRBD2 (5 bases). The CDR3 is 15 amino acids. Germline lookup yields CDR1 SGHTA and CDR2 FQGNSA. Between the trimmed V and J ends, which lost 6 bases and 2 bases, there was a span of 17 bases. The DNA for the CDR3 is TGTGCCAGCAGAATCCAGTCCGGGGTTACCTACGAGCAGTACTTC. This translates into CASRIQSGVTYEQYF.

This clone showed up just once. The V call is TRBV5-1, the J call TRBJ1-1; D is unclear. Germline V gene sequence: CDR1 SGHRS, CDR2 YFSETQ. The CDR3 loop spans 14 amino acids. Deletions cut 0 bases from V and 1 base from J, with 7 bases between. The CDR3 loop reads CASSLAVSNTEAFF. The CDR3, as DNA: TGCGCCAGCAGCTTGGCAGTTTCGAACACTGAAGCTTTCTTT.

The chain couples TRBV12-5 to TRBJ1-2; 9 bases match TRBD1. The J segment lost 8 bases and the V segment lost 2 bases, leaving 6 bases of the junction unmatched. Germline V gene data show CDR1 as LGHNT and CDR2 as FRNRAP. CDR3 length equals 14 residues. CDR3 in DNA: TGTGCTAGTGGTTTGCCCCGACAGGGGGAAGGCTACACCTTC. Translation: CASGLPRQGEGYTF.

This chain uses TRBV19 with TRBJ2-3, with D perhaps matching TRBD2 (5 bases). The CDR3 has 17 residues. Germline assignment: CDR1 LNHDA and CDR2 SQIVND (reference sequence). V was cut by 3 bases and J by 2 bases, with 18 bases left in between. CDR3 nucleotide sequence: TGTGCCAGTAGTATTACCCGAGAGGGTCCTTACACAGATACGCAGTATTTT. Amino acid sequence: CASSITREGPYTDTQYF.

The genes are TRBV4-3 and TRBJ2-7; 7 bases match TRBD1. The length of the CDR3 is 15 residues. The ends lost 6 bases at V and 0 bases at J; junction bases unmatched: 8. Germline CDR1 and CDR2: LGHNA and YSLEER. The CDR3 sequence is CASRFGTASSYEQYF. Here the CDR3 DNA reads TGCGCCAGCAGATTCGGGACAGCAAGCTCCTACGAGCAGTACTTC.

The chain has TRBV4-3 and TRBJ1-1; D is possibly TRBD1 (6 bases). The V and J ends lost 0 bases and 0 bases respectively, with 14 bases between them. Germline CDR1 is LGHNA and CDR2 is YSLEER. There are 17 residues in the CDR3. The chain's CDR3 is CASSQDRGGFMNTEAFF. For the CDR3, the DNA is TGCGCCAGCAGCCAAGATAGGGGGGGGTTCATGAACACTGAAGCTTTCTTT.